This record concerns one TCR beta chain sequence. This CDR3 contains 13 residues. The V end lost 0 bases, the J end lost 5 bases, and 8 bases lay between the germline ends. The germline V gene encodes CDR1 SGHTS and CDR2 YDEGEE. In the source study's methods: Nucleated cell counts were estimated from reference gene primer amplification. Sequencing was performed with immunoSEQ multiplex PCR; in TCRdb, only in-frame clones are kept and a portion is missing. V, J and clone size derive from that table, while D and trimming were established from the DNA sequence. The sample shows under 90,000 clones, roughly 80% of them seen only once. The sample comes from a study of blood T cell repertoires in COVID-19. The wider study: From T cells, B-cell-depleted T cells, or PBMCs came the material, which was cDNA or gDNA.

The chain combines TRBV5-8 with TRBJ1-1, with D hard to call. The specimen sequenced was peripheral blood. The origin of this receptor is a man older than 75 with acute or convalescent COVID-19. The CDR3 sequence is CASSLEARTEAFF. DNA for the CDR3: TGTGCCAGCAGCTTGGAGGCCAGGACTGAAGCTTTCTTT.